These 2 T cell receptor beta chains were sequenced from one sample in a study of cytomegalovirus exposure and HLA in healthy donors. 13 Jbeta primers and 60 Vbeta primers were used for the PCR. Only in-frame clones appear in the TCRdb table, and some are missing; sequencing was by immunoSEQ multiplex PCR. The table lists just under 250,000 clones, 82% of them singletons. The sample consisted of PBMCs. The source of these receptors is a woman between 35 and 50 years old in good health and CMV-seropositive.

The rearrangement uses TRBV7-2 and TRBJ2-6; 9 bases are a match to TRBD1. The CDR3 is 18 residues long. Per the germline V gene, CDR1 is SGHTA and CDR2 is FQGNSA. The J segment lost 1 base and the V segment lost 3 bases, leaving 7 bases of the junction unmatched. The CDR3 DNA sequence: TGTGCCAGCAGCTTTACGGGACAGGGTGCTTCTGGGGCCAACGTCCTGACTTTC. Translating gives CASSFTGQGASGANVLTF.

The chain links TRBV30 to TRBJ1-5, with a tentative D call TRBD1 (5 bases). Germline V gene sequence: CDR1 GTSNPN, CDR2 SVGIG (reference sequence). The germline V and J ends were trimmed by 3 bases and 5 bases, with 17 bases remaining between them. The CDR3 sequence is 15 residues long. As DNA, the CDR3 is TGTGCCTGGAGCCCTATGGGGACTGCTGATCAGCCCCAGCATTTT. Translating gives CAWSPMGTADQPQHF.